The clone carrying this TCR beta chain was counted ten times or more. No antigen is known for it. Template material for amplifying TCR beta CDR3 regions consisted of RNA transcripts. With the HTBI primer set, the TCR CDR3 went through a first round of RT-PCR. TCRdb used MiXCR to reprocess the multiplex PCR reads, holding one entry per CDR3 protein. The sample carries around 290,000 distinct CDR3 sequences, roughly an eighth recorded once. The CDR3 totals 21 residues. The V segment lost 3 bases and the J segment 2 bases; nucleotides outside the gene matches: 20. Germline assignment: CDR1 MNHEY and CDR2 SMNVEV (reference sequence). For Graves' hyperthyroidism to be stable, ophthalmopathy could not progress within 18 months. The sample is drawn from a study of T cells in Graves' hyperthyroidism and ophthalmopathy. Overall study findings and caveats: Within blood appeared most thyroid clonotypes that had expanded above 0.001.

The TCR was taken from a woman between 40 and 55 years old with Graves' hyperthyroidism. The V call is TRBV27, the J call TRBJ2-7; TRBD1 aligns across 12 bases. Sequenced: blood. The CDR3 bases are TGTGCCAGCAGTTTTTCACCCTCCGGGACAGGGGGCGCCGCGATACCCTACGAGCAGTACTTC. Translation gives CASSFSPSGTGGAAIPYEQYF.